This T cell receptor (beta chain) comes out of a study of T cells in Graves' hyperthyroidism and ophthalmopathy. At the level of the study: Before any treatment, at initial diagnosis, peripheral blood was collected.

Concerning this clonotype itself: What it recognizes is unknown.

RNA transcripts were the template for amplifying TCR beta CDR3 regions. The TCR CDR3 was amplified in a first-round RT-PCR using the HTBI primer set. TCRdb redid the calling of the multiplex PCR reads with MiXCR, one entry per CDR3 protein. The sample gives about 400,000 distinct CDR3 sequences, 15% of which show up once; about 31% is in the top ten. The J segment lost 3 bases and the V segment lost 2 bases, leaving 11 bases of the junction unmatched. There are 17 residues in the CDR3. CDR1 and CDR2 from the germline V gene are SGHRS and YFSETQ. Diagnostic assessment was based on clinical symptoms, serum thyroxine and TRAb, thyroid ultrasound and orbital computed tomography. PBMCs stemmed from approximately 10 ml fresh peripheral blood. Findings and limits, study-wide: Prediction of ophthalmopathy progression came a median roughly 6.7 months pre-onset.

The chain uses TRBV5-1 and TRBJ2-3, with 8 bases matching TRBD1. The sequence was obtained from a woman between 25 and 40 years old with Graves' hyperthyroidism. Sequencing was performed on blood. CDR3 in DNA: TGCGCCAGCAGCTTTGACCCAGGGGGCGAGGGGACAGATACGCAGTATTTT. It is translated as CASSFDPGGEGTDTQYF.